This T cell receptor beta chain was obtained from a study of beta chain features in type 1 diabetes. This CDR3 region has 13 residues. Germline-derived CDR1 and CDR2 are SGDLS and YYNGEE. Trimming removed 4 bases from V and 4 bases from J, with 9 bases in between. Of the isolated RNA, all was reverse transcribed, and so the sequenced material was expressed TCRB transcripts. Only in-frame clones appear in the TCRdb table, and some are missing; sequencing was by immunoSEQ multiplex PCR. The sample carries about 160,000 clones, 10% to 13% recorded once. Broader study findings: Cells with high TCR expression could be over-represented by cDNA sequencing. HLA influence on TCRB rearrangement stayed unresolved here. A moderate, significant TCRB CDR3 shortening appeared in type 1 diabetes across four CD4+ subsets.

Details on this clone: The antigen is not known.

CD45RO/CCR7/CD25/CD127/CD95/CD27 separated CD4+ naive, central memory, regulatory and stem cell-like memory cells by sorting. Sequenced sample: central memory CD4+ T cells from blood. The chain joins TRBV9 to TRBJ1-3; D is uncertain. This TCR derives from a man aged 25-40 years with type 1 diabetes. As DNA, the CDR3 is TGTGCCAGCAGCCCCTATTTGGGAAACACCATATATTTT. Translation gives CASSPYLGNTIYF.